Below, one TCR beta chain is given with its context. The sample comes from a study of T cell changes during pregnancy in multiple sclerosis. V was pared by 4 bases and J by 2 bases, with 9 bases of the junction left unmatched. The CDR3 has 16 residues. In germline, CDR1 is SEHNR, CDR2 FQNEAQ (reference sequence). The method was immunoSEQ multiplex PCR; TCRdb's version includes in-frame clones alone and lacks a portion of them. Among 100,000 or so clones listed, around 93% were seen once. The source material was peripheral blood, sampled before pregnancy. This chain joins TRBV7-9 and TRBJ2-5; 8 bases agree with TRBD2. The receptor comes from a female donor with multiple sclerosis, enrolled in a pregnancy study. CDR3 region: CASSYSGTRRQETQYF. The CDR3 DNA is TGTGCCAGCAGCTATTCCGGGACTAGGAGACAAGAGACCCAGTACTTC.